Listed below are T cell receptor beta chains from one sample, sequenced in a study of somatic mutations in cytotoxic T cells in rheumatoid arthritis. Produced via immunoSEQ multiplex PCR; TCRdb's table is partial and in-frame only. In the table there are some 25,000 clones, 82% of which are singletons. Sequenced sample: CD8+ T cells sorted from blood. All receptors derive from a man in his forties or fifties in good health. Each CDR3 is given with its conserved first and last residue. A D gene is named only where the DNA matches it firmly. Some rows have no size entry. The others give once, few or many, or a class for an expanded clone.

14	TRBV7-6	-	TRBJ2-5	-	CASSHRQTQETQYF	TGTGCCAGCAGCCACAGACAGACACAAGAGACCCAGTACTTC
15	TRBV6-5	TRBD1	TRBJ1-1	few	CASSHNSDRHTEAFF	TGTGCCAGCAGTCACAACTCGGACAGGCACACTGAAGCTTTCTTT
15	TRBV6-5	-	TRBJ2-1	-	CASSYLPGVGDEQFF	TGTGCCAGCAGTTACCTTCCCGGGGTTGGGGATGAGCAGTTCTTC
11	TRBV29-1	-	TRBJ2-2	-	CSVRVSGELFF	TGCAGCGTTCGGGTTTCTGGGGAGCTGTTTTTT
12	TRBV6-6	-	TRBJ1-5	-	CASSYGAGTQHF	TGTGCCAGCAGTTATGGCGCCGGAACCCAGCATTTT
12	TRBV10-3	-	TRBJ2-1	once	CAIRYENNEQFF	TGTGCCATACGGTATGAGAACAATGAGCAGTTCTTC
13	TRBV11-2	TRBD1	TRBJ1-2	-	CASSLAGGRGYTF	TGTGCCAGCAGCTTAGCAGGGGGCCGGGGCTACACCTTC
15	TRBV6-1	-	TRBJ1-4	few	CASSIQRGSNEKLFF	TGTGCCAGCAGCATACAGCGGGGGTCTAATGAAAAACTGTTTTTT
14	TRBV7-7	TRBD1	TRBJ2-5	-	CASSLGQGSETQYF	TGTGCCAGCAGCCTCGGACAGGGTAGTGAGACCCAGTACTTC
18	TRBV13	TRBD2	TRBJ2-1	-	CASSLGLAERKSYNEQFF	TGTGCCAGCAGCCTGGGACTAGCGGAGAGGAAATCCTACAATGAGCAGTTCTTC
15	TRBV5-6	-	TRBJ1-5	-	CASSLGQGSNQPQHF	TGTGCCAGCAGCTTGGGGCAGGGGAGCAATCAGCCCCAGCATTTT
13	TRBV7-9	-	TRBJ1-1	-	CASSHPPGPEAFF	TGTGCCAGCAGCCACCCCCCGGGGCCGGAAGCTTTCTTT
13	TRBV6-4	-	TRBJ2-3	-	CASSDSLADTQYF	TGTGCCAGCAGTGACTCATTGGCGGATACGCAGTATTTT
15	TRBV27	TRBD2	TRBJ2-7	-	CASSPLAGGRWEQYF	TGTGCCAGCAGTCCCTTAGCGGGAGGGCGCTGGGAGCAGTACTTC
13	TRBV19	TRBD2	TRBJ2-7	-	CASSWGGGAEQYF	TGTGCCAGTAGTTGGGGCGGGGGAGCCGAGCAGTACTTC
13	TRBV6-5	-	TRBJ1-1	-	CASSHGTANEAFF	TGTGCCAGCAGCCACGGGACCGCGAATGAAGCTTTCTTT
18	TRBV7-9	-	TRBJ2-2	-	CASSLGLDTITNTGELFF	TGTGCCAGCAGCTTAGGATTGGACACAATAACGAACACCGGGGAGCTGTTTTTT
13	TRBV6-5	-	TRBJ2-2	-	CASSYSRIGELFF	TGTGCCAGCAGTTACTCTAGAATTGGGGAGCTGTTTTTT
13	TRBV5-5	-	TRBJ1-1	-	CASSLDWNTEAFF	TGTGCCAGCAGCCTGGACTGGAACACTGAAGCTTTCTTT
13	TRBV5-4	-	TRBJ1-5	-	CASSADGASPQHF	TGTGCCAGCAGCGCGGACGGGGCAAGCCCCCAGCATTTT
14	TRBV27	TRBD2	TRBJ2-2	-	CASSQSSGFRELFF	TGTGCCAGCAGTCAATCTAGCGGCTTCCGGGAGCTGTTTTTT
14	TRBV10-3	TRBD1	TRBJ2-7	-	CAIRGQGKDYEQYF	TGTGCCATCAGGGGACAGGGGAAGGACTACGAGCAGTACTTC
17	TRBV7-6	TRBD2	TRBJ2-1	-	CASSLALAGGSYNEQFF	TGTGCCAGCAGCTTAGCTTTAGCGGGAGGATCCTACAATGAGCAGTTCTTC
13	TRBV30	-	TRBJ2-7	few	CAWSRGIFYEQYF	TGTGCCTGGAGTAGGGGGATTTTCTACGAGCAGTACTTC
15	TRBV16	-	TRBJ1-4	-	CASSQSGGTNEKLFF	TGTGCCAGCAGCCAATCGGGGGGAACTAATGAAAAACTGTTTTTT
16	TRBV11-2	-	TRBJ2-1	once	CASSQTGAGKGSEQFF	TGTGCCAGCAGCCAAACCGGGGCGGGAAAAGGTAGTGAGCAGTTCTTC
16	TRBV6-6	TRBD2	TRBJ2-2	-	CASSPASGINTGELFF	TGTGCCAGCAGCCCCGCTAGCGGGATTAACACCGGGGAGCTGTTTTTT
14	TRBV30	-	TRBJ2-7	-	CAWRKQVLLGEQYF	TGTGCCTGGAGGAAACAGGTTCTCCTCGGCGAGCAGTACTTC
13	TRBV7-9	-	TRBJ1-2	once	CASSPRDNYGYTF	TGTGCCAGCAGTCCCAGGGACAACTATGGCTACACCTTC
17	TRBV7-9	TRBD1	TRBJ2-7	-	CASSLEWRTGDSYEQYF	TGTGCCAGCAGCTTAGAATGGAGGACAGGGGACTCCTACGAGCAGTACTTC
19	TRBV7-9	TRBD1	TRBJ2-1	-	CASSHTSPRTGVPPREQFF	TGTGCCAGCAGCCATACCTCACCCCGGACAGGGGTGCCCCCACGGGAGCAGTTCTTC
17	TRBV27	TRBD1	TRBJ2-7	-	CASSSGRDRGPLGEQYF	TGTGCCAGCAGTTCCGGTAGGGACAGGGGTCCTCTGGGAGAGCAGTACTTC
15	TRBV5-6	TRBD1	TRBJ2-1	-	CASSPRQGSYNEQFF	TGTGCCAGCAGCCCCCGACAGGGCTCCTACAATGAGCAGTTCTTC
18	TRBV4-2	-	TRBJ2-7	-	CASSQYRAMLDIAYEQYF	TGTGCCAGCAGCCAATATCGCGCTATGCTCGATATAGCCTACGAGCAGTACTTC
12	TRBV11-2	-	TRBJ1-2	-	CASTDSAASYTF	TGTGCCAGCACCGACAGCGCGGCGAGCTACACCTTC
13	TRBV7-9	-	TRBJ1-3	-	CASSLGSGNTIYF	TGTGCCAGCAGCTTAGGATCGGGTAACACCATATATTTT
15	TRBV10-3	-	TRBJ2-7	-	CAISEFGGAPYEQYF	TGTGCCATCAGTGAGTTCGGGGGCGCGCCCTACGAGCAGTACTTC
15	TRBV7-9	-	TRBJ1-1	-	CASSIREQMNTEAFF	TGTGCCAGCAGCATCCGGGAGCAGATGAACACTGAAGCTTTCTTT
16	TRBV4-2	TRBD1	TRBJ1-5	-	CASSQGTGVNNQPQHF	TGTGCCAGCAGCCAAGGGACAGGGGTAAACAATCAGCCCCAGCATTTT